Listed here is a single T cell receptor (beta chain). Its antigen specificity is not known. The read is 3 residues too short to cover the CDR3 end, so that end is filled in from the germline J gene. The data derive from a study of T cells in women clearing cervical HPV infection (dated by TCRdb to the late 2010s). Regarding the research as a whole: The cases were 20 to 25 women with histologically confirmed HPV16-related CIN3 or worse, and 2 of those women had invasive cancers. The exploratory proof-of-principle case-control study was nested within the Guanacaste HPV Natural History Study in Costa Rica and compared TCR repertoires across cervical HPV16 outcomes. For cases, a median interval of roughly 150 days, with an interquartile range of about 80 to 200 days, was observed between lesion detection and blood sampling. Cases and controls were matched on age within five years and on year of sample collection. Median age was about 30 years in cases versus less than 40 in controls, and baseline characteristics did not differ significantly. The parent cohort enrolled about 9,900 women aged 18 or older in Guanacaste, Costa Rica, in about 1993 to 1994 and followed the women for less than eight years. Because only a few women had HLA typing data, the possibility that HLA type acted as a confounder could not be ruled out. Case blood was taken at the visit when the lesion was first identified, whereas control blood was taken when infection was no longer detected. The controls were over 20 women whose single incident HPV16 infection cleared within 12 months with no development of precancer or cancer. Five blinded duplicates per group were added as quality controls, so that some 60 samples were obtained: some 50 participants and 10 replicates. Overall study results and their limits: TCR repertoire richness was significantly higher in CIN3+ cases than in controls across sequencing depths, while evenness did not differ. Cases had lower TRBV6-7 relative abundance than controls (approximately 0.1% versus 0.16%; Bonferroni P = 0.0008). Whether associations preceded infection or resulted from infection could not be shown with the cross-sectional design, and effector/memory subsets and HPV-specific T cells were not isolated. Random forest classifiers combining richness and V gene abundances distinguished cases from controls with an estimated AUC of around 0.79. Because the number of T cells per sample was unknown, the richness differences could reflect varying T-cell content rather than repertoire biology.

Every participant had a single incident cervical HPV16 infection, and women with prevalent HPV16 infections were excluded. Cervical HPV DNA was detected with MY09/MY11 PCR, and genotyping was done with dot-blot hybridization. About 14 mL of heparinized blood were centrifuged, and the buffy coat was split into aliquots, frozen at -30 degrees C, and then kept at -80 degrees C. QIAGEN kits were used to extract genomic DNA from buffy coat specimens. TCR beta CDR3 regions were amplified by multiplex PCR from an average of 1200 ng genomic DNA per sample using the immunoSEQ assay. To correct primer bias, the assay used a complete synthetic TCR repertoire to set an amplification baseline. Amplicons were sequenced on the Illumina platform. Per the source publication's procedure: Error correction of the sequences involved clustering with frequency ratios plus a modified nearest-neighbor algorithm, after which the sequences were analyzed in the immunoSEQ Analyzer using IMGT gene definitions. At each rarefaction depth, TCR richness and evenness were averaged across 20 rarefaction repeats, and samples with fewer sequences than that depth were excluded. V, D and J gene relative abundances were compared between groups with Wilcoxon rank sum tests, applying FDR correction. In the blinded duplicates, the intraclass correlation was nearly 96% for TCR richness and averaged about 80% across 55 to 75 gene segments. TCRdb's version of the immuneACCESS table is confined to in-frame rearrangements and falls short of the full clone set. An unresolved V gene accounts for under half of the shortfall where checked; the remainder is of unknown origin. V and J calls and clone size follow that table, whereas D and trimming were derived from the DNA. The sample table gives 25,000 to 35,000 clones. In total, the top ten clones hold 17% of the sample.

The CDR3 has 15 amino acids, counting the end cysteine and phenylalanine. The DNA covers only part of the CDR3, 36 bases in frame from base 1. Sequences KGHDR (CDR1) and SFDVKD (CDR2) are obtained from the germline V gene. Unmatched junction bases come to 5, with V trimmed by 2 bases and J by 6 bases. The clonotype was recovered from a woman between 18 and 75 years old with a cervical HPV16 infection that either progressed to CIN3+ or cleared (not recorded which). Sequenced sample: blood buffy coat. Rearrangement joined TRBV24-1 to TRBJ2-2; 7 bases in the middle match TRBD1. The CDR3 protein sequence reads: CATSDSDRAAGELFF. The part of the CDR3 DNA that was read is TGTGCCACCAGTGATTCTGACAGGGCGGCCGGGGAG.